The TCR beta chain described here comes from a study of T cell repertoires in aging, cancer and after chemotherapy (dated by TCRdb to the late 2010s). The study in broad terms: Donors were distributed across six age groups ranging from 30 or younger to 70 or older, with at least three individuals included per group. The full dataset contained around 10 million TCR reads. The cohort comprised 200 to 250 cancer patients, over 90 with hematological and 110 to 130 with solid cancers, plus 95 healthy donors as a reference group. To examine immunoaging and T cell reconstitution after chemotherapy, the study profiled TCR beta repertoires in peripheral blood from healthy donors and cancer patients. In the solid tumor group, paired pre- and post-chemotherapy samples were obtained from brain tumor (glioblastoma) patients receiving temozolomide-based therapy.

The investigation overall reported the following: In healthy donors, the decline in TCR diversity with age was mainly explained by loss of richness, whereas in cancer patients loss of evenness was also found to contribute. An increase in median generation probability over the chemotherapy interval was observed in both cancer cohorts, suggesting that the repertoire was reconstituted through rebound thymic output. Compared with age-matched healthy donors, untreated patients with hematological or solid cancers had significantly lower TCR diversity and higher clonality in blood. According to the authors, the repertoire data do not permit conclusions about immunological memory after chemotherapy.

Relative to germline, V is 3 bases shorter and J is 4 bases shorter, with 7 bases between their ends. From the germline V gene (reference sequence), CDR1 is SEHNR and CDR2 is FQNEAQ. The CDR3 numbers 12 residues from cysteine through phenylalanine. The CDR3 DNA has 36 bases and is translated from base 1. This clonotype is judged medium-sized (0.01 to 0.1%). The target of this receptor is not known. Within one base of it there is no much larger clone, and no base qualities were kept. Rearranged TRB sequences spanning V, D and J segments were amplified in a multiplex touch-down PCR with a mixed TRB-A/B primer pool. Illumina adapters and sample indices were attached to the amplicons through two consecutive PCR reactions run with Phusion HS II polymerase. After gel purification with the NucleoSpin Gel and PCR Clean-up kit, the amplicons were checked using Qubit and an Agilent 2100 Bioanalyzer. Sequencing of the libraries was done on an Illumina MiSeq with paired-end, single-indexed 600-cycle runs. In the paper's pipeline: Processing of the TRB sequences was carried out with MiXCR versions 2.12 and 3.0.5. Each unique CDR3 nucleotide sequence was treated as one clone, and only productive sequences with two or more reads were kept. The repertoire metrics were Shannon diversity, evenness, clonality (defined as one minus evenness), and alpha-parameterized diversity profiles covering alpha 0 to 5. The IGoR algorithm was used to compute generation probabilities of clones in paired pre- and post-chemotherapy samples. TCRdb reanalyzed the raw reads on its own, using fastp at Q25 for trimming and MiXCR for clone calling, and kept in-frame beta chains. Records with the same CDR3 protein are collapsed into one entry carrying the most frequent genes and DNA. Clone size and V and J calls follow TCRdb, not the original study. Present in this sample are under 2,000 distinct CDR3 sequences, 20% to 25% of which were seen just once. Roughly 62% of the sample rests with the top ten.

TCR beta rearrangements were amplified from genomic DNA isolated from peripheral blood, not from sorted cells or RNA. The TCR comes from a human donor with a solid tumor. Recombination linked TRBV7-9 to TRBJ2-7; confidence is insufficient to name the D gene. Specimen: blood. This receptor carries the CDR3 CASSFSGYEQYF. The nucleotide sequence reads TGTGCCAGCAGCTTTTCCGGATACGAGCAGTACTTC.